Reported below is one T cell receptor (beta chain). Antigen specificity is unknown. Generated by immunoSEQ multiplex PCR, the TCRdb table keeps only in-frame clones and is missing some. The data show millions of clones, with roughly 92% seen just once and more than 0.12% held by the top ten. These data belong to a study of shared clonotypes between healthy human individuals. Background on the study: Three CD4 naive, three CD4 memory, two CD8 naive and one CD8 memory plate were used per donor. Study-wide results and limits: It was expected that sequencing depth would affect clonotype sharing among donors. Relative to their counterparts shared across all four donors, non-shared clonotypes exhibited diminished generation probabilities.

Per germline, CDR1 SGHTA and CDR2 FQGTGA. The CDR3 runs to 15 residues. The V and J ends lost 6 bases and 2 bases respectively, with 17 bases between them. V gene TRBV7-3 combines with J gene TRBJ2-7; D may correspond to TRBD1 or TRBD2 (5 bases each). The specimen was naive CD4+ T cells sorted from blood. Subset of the sample: CD45RA+ positively selected. This receptor was taken from a man aged 18 to 29 in good health. The CDR3 bases are TGTGCCAGCAGAGATGGGACCTTTGGGGCCTACGAGCAGTACTTC. It encodes CASRDGTFGAYEQYF.